A selection of T cell receptor beta chains follows, all from one sample in a study of blood T cell repertoires in COVID-19. Generated by immunoSEQ multiplex PCR, the TCRdb table keeps only in-frame clones and is missing some. Counted here are some 31,000 clones, approximately 85% occurring once; the ten biggest clones make up approximately 18%. Sequenced material: peripheral blood. The receptor source for this set is a woman aged 60 to 75 with active COVID-19. Each CDR3 is given with its conserved first and last residue. The order of the fields is V gene, J gene, D gene, clone size, CDR3 protein, CDR3 DNA. A D gene is named only where the DNA matches it firmly. The listing skips clone size in some rows; elsewhere it reads once, few, many or a size class.

TRBV28	TRBJ2-7	TRBD1	NA	CASSFLGGGQLTYEQYF	TGTGCCAGCAGTTTCTTAGGTGGGGGACAGCTAACCTACGAGCAGTACTTC
TRBV7-8	TRBJ1-2	NA	NA	CASSRQELRANYGYTF	TGTGCCAGCAGCAGACAGGAACTCAGGGCTAACTATGGCTACACCTTC
TRBV9	TRBJ1-6	TRBD1	NA	CASSAGEQGSPLHF	TGTGCCAGCAGCGCTGGGGAACAGGGGTCACCCCTCCACTTT
TRBV7-2	TRBJ1-3	NA	NA	CASSSAGTSGNTIYF	TGTGCCAGCAGCAGCGCCGGCACCTCTGGAAACACCATATATTTT
TRBV2	TRBJ2-3	TRBD1	NA	CASSRLGQGFTDTQYF	TGTGCCAGCAGTCGCTTGGGACAGGGATTCACAGATACGCAGTATTTT
TRBV2	TRBJ2-1	NA	NA	CASVLNNEQFF	TGTGCCAGCGTCCTAAACAATGAGCAGTTCTTC
TRBV28	TRBJ2-7	TRBD1	NA	CASSKEPRTRPGTAYEQYF	TGTGCCAGCAGTAAAGAACCCCGGACCCGCCCCGGGACAGCCTACGAGCAGTACTTC
TRBV3-1/TRBV3-2	TRBJ2-5	TRBD2	NA	CASSQELLAGGGVTQYF	TGTGCCAGCAGCCAAGAGTTACTAGCGGGGGGTGGGGTGACCCAGTACTTC
TRBV30	TRBJ1-2	NA	NA	CAWGGVANYGYTF	TGTGCCTGGGGCGGGGTAGCTAACTATGGCTACACCTTC
TRBV9	TRBJ1-2	TRBD1	NA	CASSVEARGDYGYTF	TGTGCCAGCAGCGTAGAAGCCAGGGGGGACTATGGCTACACCTTC
TRBV11-1	TRBJ2-3	NA	NA	CASSLRYLSTDTQYF	TGTGCCAGCAGCTTACGCTACCTTAGCACAGATACGCAGTATTTT
TRBV6-4	TRBJ2-1	TRBD2	NA	CASSPSGGAHNEQFF	TGTGCCAGCAGCCCTAGCGGGGGGGCCCACAATGAGCAGTTCTTC
TRBV18	TRBJ2-7	NA	NA	CASSRVGLKTLGNYEQYF	TGTGCCAGCTCCCGCGTGGGACTCAAAACTCTTGGGAACTACGAGCAGTACTTC
TRBV6-4	TRBJ2-7	NA	few	CASSDSGTEPYEQYF	TGTGCCAGCAGTGACTCCGGGACTGAGCCCTACGAGCAGTACTTC
TRBV7-9	TRBJ2-2	TRBD2	NA	CASRSGNFNTGELFF	TGTGCCAGCAGGAGCGGGAATTTTAACACCGGGGAGCTGTTTTTT
TRBV5-5	TRBJ2-1	NA	NA	CASSLYSSYNEQFF	TGTGCCAGCAGCTTGTACAGCTCCTACAATGAGCAGTTCTTC
TRBV7-8	TRBJ2-7	TRBD1	NA	CASSRRQGDSSYEQYF	TGTGCCAGCAGCCGTCGACAGGGAGACTCGTCCTACGAGCAGTACTTC
TRBV9	TRBJ2-7	NA	NA	CASSVGQRPYEQYF	TGTGCCAGCAGCGTCGGACAGAGACCCTACGAGCAGTACTTC
TRBV7-2	TRBJ1-1	NA	NA	CASSLAQGLGTEAFF	TGTGCCAGCAGCTTGGCCCAGGGGTTGGGCACTGAAGCTTTCTTT
TRBV5-1	TRBJ2-7	NA	NA	CASREGVYEQYF	TGCGCCAGCAGGGAGGGAGTCTACGAGCAGTACTTC
TRBV3-1/TRBV3-2	TRBJ2-7	TRBD1	NA	CASSLQGAYEQYF	TGTGCCAGCAGCTTGCAGGGGGCATACGAGCAGTACTTC
TRBV7-9	TRBJ1-5	TRBD1	NA	CASSPGQGINQPQHF	TGTGCCAGCAGCCCGGGACAGGGAATTAATCAGCCCCAGCATTTT
TRBV7-3	TRBJ2-1	TRBD1	NA	CASSLTSGVGQEVEQFF	TGTGCCAGCAGCTTAACGTCTGGGGTTGGACAGGAGGTTGAGCAGTTCTTC
TRBV19	TRBJ1-6	NA	NA	CASSIWGQNSPLHF	TGTGCCAGTAGTATCTGGGGGCAGAATTCACCCCTCCACTTT
TRBV5-1	TRBJ2-2	NA	NA	CASSLDGATGELFF	TGCGCCAGCAGCTTGGACGGAGCCACCGGGGAGCTGTTTTTT
TRBV19	TRBJ1-3	TRBD1	NA	CASSLRDRIASGNTIYF	TGTGCCAGTAGTCTCCGGGACAGAATAGCTTCTGGAAACACCATATATTTT